The TCR beta chain described here comes from a study of cytomegalovirus exposure and HLA in healthy donors. Comments on this clone: In the same sample, other DNA sequences code for this CDR3.

This CDR3 is 16 amino acids long. From germline, CDR1 is LNHDA and CDR2 SQIVND (reference sequence). V dropped 3 bases and J dropped 4; count of bases not matched to a gene: 8. PCR involved 60 Vbeta and 13 Jbeta primers. Clones were sequenced by immunoSEQ multiplex PCR, and TCRdb holds only the in-frame ones, with some missing. The sample has about 160,000 clones, around 80% seen once. Sequencing was done on a sample of PBMCs. The V call is TRBV19, the J call TRBJ1-5, with 8 positions matching TRBD1. This receptor was taken from a man aged 45-65 years in good health and CMV-seropositive. The CDR3 region is CASSIVGQGGNQPQHF. The CDR3 DNA reads as TGTGCCAGTAGTATTGTCGGACAGGGAGGGAATCAGCCCCAGCATTTT. The whole variable domain, remainder taken from reference TRBV19 and TRBJ1-5, is DGGITQSPKYLFRKEGQNVTLSCEQNLNHDAMYWYRQDPGQGLRLIYYSQIVNDFQKGDIAEGYSVSREKKESFPLTVTSAQKNPTAFYLCASSIVGQGGNQPQHFGDGTRLSIL.